These 7 T cell receptor beta chains were all obtained from the same sample, sequenced in a study of regulatory T cells in long-lasting Graves disease. Construction of the TCR beta libraries employed iRepertoire HTBI primers in conjunction with Arm-PCR of CDR3 regions. TCRdb independently ran MiXCR on the multiplex PCR reads; one entry per CDR3 protein. This table has some 420,000 distinct CDR3 sequences, about 22% appearing once. The time point: persistent/refractory GD, antithyroid drugs over 5 years with positive TRAb. The authors made the TCR library using RNA they extracted from PBMCs. The specimen comprised peripheral blood mononuclear cells (PBMCs), sampled when the disease was refractory, from a patient treated with antithyroid drugs. These receptors originate from a female donor with Graves disease.

This clonotype turned up a few times. The chain is built from TRBV20-1 and TRBJ2-7, with 13 bases lining up with TRBD2. The CDR3 covers 14 residues. Trimming cost V 6 bases and J 5 bases; bases outside gene matches: 7. Germline CDR1 reads DFQATT; CDR2 reads SNEGSKA (reference sequence). Written as DNA, the CDR3 is TGCAGTGCGTCGGGACTAGCGGGAACCAACGAGCAGTACTTC. It specifies CSASGLAGTNEQYF.

The rearrangement links TRBV3-1 to TRBJ2-7; D possibly uses TRBD1 or TRBD2 (5 bases each). Trimming took 0 bases from V and 4 from J, leaving 13 bases between them. Per the germline V gene, CDR1 is LGHDT and CDR2 is YNNKEL (reference sequence). This CDR3 has 15 residues. The CDR3 loop reads CASSQEAGAGYEQYF. In nucleotides, the CDR3 is TGTGCCAGCAGCCAAGAAGCCGGGGCCGGATACGAGCAGTACTTC.

This clonotype was detected only a few times. Relative to the germline gene, one junction end is altered; a read error may explain this. The chain carries TRBV25-1 and TRBJ2-7; the D is unclear. CDR3 length: 14 residues. The germline CDR1 and CDR2 sequences are MGHDK and SYGVNS. CDR3 coding DNA: TGTGCCAGCCGTGACGGCCTAGATGGGGACGAGCAGTACTTC. Amino acids: CASRDGLDGDEQYF.

This clonotype turned up a few times. J is TRBJ2-7 and V is TRBV6-1, with D possibly being TRBD1 or TRBD2 (5 bases each). In germline, CDR1 is MNHNS, CDR2 SASEGT. The CDR3 spans 12 residues. The V end was cut by 10 bases, the J end by 2 bases, with 12 bases between. In DNA form, the CDR3 reads TGTGCCACCCGGGACCTTGCCTACGAGCAGTACTTC. Residues: CATRDLAYEQYF.

The CDR3 DNA reads TGTGCCAGCAGTTATGATCCTAGCGGGCGCACAGATACGCAGTATTTT. Amino acid sequence: CASSYDPSGRTDTQYF. J is TRBJ2-3 and V is TRBV6-9, with 8 bases matching TRBD2. V shed 2 bases and J 1 base; nucleotides not matched to a gene: 5. The CDR3 has 16 residues. CDR1 and CDR2 from the germline V gene are MNHGY and SVAAGI.

V and J are TRBV27 and TRBJ2-7; 12 nucleotides agree with TRBD1. J was trimmed by 2 bases and V by 5 bases; bases with no gene match: 13. CDR1 and CDR2 from the germline V gene are MNHEY and SMNVEV (reference sequence). The CDR3 sequence is 18 residues long. CDR3 region: CASSQAMGTGGAAYEQYF. CDR3 DNA sequence: TGTGCCAGCAGTCAGGCTATGGGGACAGGGGGCGCGGCCTACGAGCAGTACTTC.

Ten or more counts support this clonotype. J is TRBJ2-7 and V is TRBV10-3, with a tentative D call TRBD2 (5 bases). V was cut by 3 bases and J by 0 bases, with 12 bases left in between. In germline, CDR1 is ENHRY, CDR2 SYGVKD. The CDR3 totals 15 residues. DNA for the CDR3: TGTGCCATCAGTGATAGTGAGGGATTCTCCTACGAGCAGTACTTC. It translates to CAISDSEGFSYEQYF.